Listed below are T cell receptor beta chains from one sample, sequenced in a study of control samples from healthy donors and cancer patients. Only in-frame clones appear in the TCRdb table, and some are missing; sequencing was by immunoSEQ multiplex PCR. The sample includes just over 90,000 clones, more than 85% seen only once; the top ten take roughly 1.2%. Sequencing used blood. Receptor source: a woman aged 50 to 60 in good health. The CDR3 runs from the conserved cysteine through the conserved F or W. Fields, in order: CDR3 protein, CDR3 DNA, V gene, D gene, clone size, J gene. D genes are given only for firm matches. Clone size, where shown, is once, few, many, or a class for clones that have expanded.

CASSPSGTSGGGYNEQFF | TGTGCCAGCAGCCCGAGCGGGACTAGCGGGGGGGGTTACAATGAGCAGTTCTTC | TRBV7-3 | TRBD2 | NA | TRBJ2-1
CASSGGLAGKITQYF | TGTGCCAGCAGTGGGGGACTAGCGGGAAAAATAACCCAGTACTTC | TRBV28 | TRBD2 | NA | TRBJ2-5
CANSLGLVYEQYF | TGTGCCAACAGTTTGGGACTAGTCTACGAGCAGTACTTC | TRBV12-3/TRBV12-4 | TRBD2 | NA | TRBJ2-7
CATPGRIRYEQYF | TGTGCCACCCCGGGACGGATTAGGTACGAGCAGTACTTC | TRBV6-4 | NA | NA | TRBJ2-7
CASSPVPNTGELFF | TGCGCCAGCAGCCCTGTTCCGAACACCGGGGAGCTGTTTTTT | TRBV5-1 | NA | NA | TRBJ2-2
CASSVATGGITDTQYF | TGTGCCAGCAGCGTAGCAACAGGGGGCATAACAGATACGCAGTATTTT | TRBV9 | TRBD1 | NA | TRBJ2-3
CASSPPGTARNTEAFF | TGTGCCAGCTCACCACCGGGGACAGCAAGGAACACTGAAGCTTTCTTT | TRBV18 | TRBD1 | NA | TRBJ1-1
CASSLLQGGNTEAFF | TGTGCCAGCAGTTTATTACAGGGGGGGAACACTGAAGCTTTCTTT | TRBV27 | TRBD1 | NA | TRBJ1-1
CASSYVGGTEAFF | TGTGCCAGCAGTTACGTGGGGGGGACTGAAGCTTTCTTT | TRBV6-6 | NA | NA | TRBJ1-1
CASSLAAGLYF | TGTGCCAGCAGCTTAGCGGCGGGTCTGTACTTC | TRBV7-2 | NA | NA | TRBJ2-7
CASSERLAGGRPDNEQFF | TGTGCCAGCAGTGAACGGCTAGCGGGGGGACGCCCTGACAATGAGCAGTTCTTC | TRBV6-1 | TRBD2 | NA | TRBJ2-1
CASSPQSQGPEKLFF | TGTGCCAGCTCACCTCAGTCCCAGGGGCCTGAAAAACTGTTTTTT | TRBV18 | NA | NA | TRBJ1-4
CSVVAPIWEQYF | TGCAGCGTTGTCGCACCGATCTGGGAGCAGTACTTC | TRBV29-1 | NA | NA | TRBJ2-7
CASSSNRLAGVPKETQYF | TGTGCCAGCAGTTCGAATCGACTAGCGGGAGTCCCAAAAGAGACCCAGTACTTC | TRBV28 | TRBD2 | few | TRBJ2-5
CASSFRQTTEAFF | TGTGCCAGCAGTTTCCGGCAGACCACTGAAGCTTTCTTT | TRBV12-3/TRBV12-4 | NA | NA | TRBJ1-1
CASSIGGGRINEQFF | TGTGCCAGTAGTATAGGTGGGGGCAGGATCAATGAGCAGTTCTTC | TRBV19 | NA | NA | TRBJ2-1
CAISENLGQVGTEAFF | TGTGCCATCAGTGAGAACCTGGGGCAGGTCGGCACTGAAGCTTTCTTT | TRBV10-3 | NA | NA | TRBJ1-1
CASSTNPLNTEAFF | TGTGCCAGTAGTACGAACCCTTTAAACACTGAAGCTTTCTTT | TRBV19 | NA | NA | TRBJ1-1
CASSEPGTGGYEQYF | TGTGCCAGCAGTGAGCCCGGGACAGGGGGCTACGAGCAGTACTTC | TRBV25-1 | TRBD1 | NA | TRBJ2-7
CASSWRESKNIQYF | TGTGCCAGCAGCTGGCGGGAGTCCAAAAACATTCAGTACTTC | TRBV7-2 | TRBD2 | NA | TRBJ2-4
CASSSTPGLAVNNEQFF | TGTGCCAGCAGCTCTACCCCGGGACTAGCGGTGAACAATGAGCAGTTCTTC | TRBV7-3 | TRBD2 | NA | TRBJ2-1
CASSFLTEAFF | TGTGCCAGCAGCTTTTTAACTGAAGCTTTCTTT | TRBV7-3 | NA | NA | TRBJ1-1
CASSPGGIDEKLFF | TGTGCCAGCAGCCCCGGGGGGATAGATGAAAAACTGTTTTTT | TRBV28 | NA | NA | TRBJ1-4
CASTQVATNNEQFF | TGTGCCAGCACCCAAGTGGCTACTAACAATGAGCAGTTCTTC | TRBV6-5 | NA | once | TRBJ2-1
CASSLTGGVDTQYF | TGTGCCAGCAGCTTAACTGGGGGGGTAGATACGCAGTATTTT | TRBV7-2 | TRBD2 | NA | TRBJ2-3
CASSQGLAGGRGETQYF | TGCGCCAGCAGCCAAGGACTAGCGGGGGGCCGTGGAGAGACCCAGTACTTC | TRBV4-3 | TRBD2 | NA | TRBJ2-5
CASSISIARGYEQFF | TGTGCCAGTAGTATATCAATAGCTAGGGGTTATGAGCAGTTCTTC | TRBV19 | NA | NA | TRBJ2-1
CASSPGDLGETQYF | TGTGCCAGCAGCCCGGGAGATCTTGGAGAGACCCAGTACTTC | TRBV11-3 | NA | NA | TRBJ2-5
CASSPSLPGQETQYF | TGTGCCAGCAGCCCCTCACTCCCGGGCCAAGAGACCCAGTACTTC | TRBV3-1/TRBV3-2 | NA | NA | TRBJ2-5
CASTTQGEIQPQHF | TGTGCCAGTACCACGCAGGGGGAGATCCAGCCCCAGCATTTT | TRBV19 | TRBD1 | NA | TRBJ1-5
CASSQTTQGWDGYTF | TGCGCCAGCAGCCAAACGACGCAGGGATGGGATGGCTACACCTTC | TRBV4-3 | NA | NA | TRBJ1-2
CASSSRGEAEQYF | TGTGCCAGCTCATCCCGAGGGGAAGCCGAGCAGTACTTC | TRBV18 | NA | NA | TRBJ2-7
CASIRPGPLETQYF | TGTGCCAGCATCCGCCCGGGGCCCCTTGAAACCCAGTACTTC | TRBV6-5 | NA | once | TRBJ2-5
CASSLAGASSYEQYF | TGTGCCAGCAGCTTAGCGGGGGCAAGCTCCTACGAGCAGTACTTC | TRBV7-3 | NA | NA | TRBJ2-7
CASSLKEGVKLFF | TGTGCCAGCAGTTTAAAGGAGGGTGTAAAACTGTTTTTT | TRBV12-3/TRBV12-4 | NA | NA | TRBJ1-4
CASSLGTAAGYEQYF | TGTGCCAGCAGCTTAGGGACAGCGGCTGGGTACGAGCAGTACTTC | TRBV7-9 | NA | NA | TRBJ2-7
CASSPERQGNSYEQYF | TGTGCCAGCAGCCCTGAACGACAGGGCAACTCCTACGAGCAGTACTTC | TRBV9 | TRBD1 | NA | TRBJ2-7
CASSNLLRGGQETQYF | TGTGCCAGCAGCAACCTTCTTCGGGGTGGCCAAGAGACCCAGTACTTC | TRBV5-6 | NA | NA | TRBJ2-5
CASSPTSGRKYF | TGTGCCAGCAGCCCCACGAGCGGAAGAAAGTACTTC | TRBV11-2 | NA | NA | TRBJ2-7
CASSPSGSYGANEQFF | TGTGCCAGCAGTCCTAGCGGGAGTTATGGAGCCAATGAGCAGTTCTTC | TRBV28 | TRBD2 | NA | TRBJ2-1
CASSHGQGHINF | TGTGCCAGCAGTCATGGACAGGGACATATTAACTTT | TRBV6-2/TRBV6-3 | TRBD1 | once | TRBJ1-1
CASTSGSSATYEQYF | TGTGCCAGCACTAGCGGGAGCTCTGCAACCTACGAGCAGTACTTC | TRBV6-5 | TRBD2 | NA | TRBJ2-7
CASSLGQVVSPLHF | TGTGCCAGCAGCTTGGGACAGGTGGTATCACCCCTCCACTTT | TRBV9 | TRBD1 | NA | TRBJ1-6
CASRHRDSNQPQHF | TGTGCCAGCAGACATAGGGATAGCAATCAGCCCCAGCATTTT | TRBV6-6 | NA | NA | TRBJ1-5
CASSLAGLEEQYF | TGTGCCAGCAGTTTAGCGGGGTTGGAAGAGCAGTACTTC | TRBV12-3/TRBV12-4 | NA | NA | TRBJ2-7
CASSLGTGNLPGELFF | TGTGCCAGCAGTCTCGGGACAGGGAATCTCCCCGGGGAGCTGTTTTTT | TRBV28 | TRBD1 | NA | TRBJ2-2
CASRRGQGPDTQYF | TGTGCCAGCAGGCGTGGGCAGGGCCCAGATACGCAGTATTTT | TRBV2 | NA | NA | TRBJ2-3
CSAAYGTGNTGELFF | TGCAGCGCCGCATATGGGACAGGGAACACCGGGGAGCTGTTTTTT | TRBV29-1 | TRBD1 | NA | TRBJ2-2
CAIGDLDLSSYNEQFF | TGTGCCATCGGGGACTTGGACTTGAGCTCCTACAATGAGCAGTTCTTC | TRBV10-3 | NA | NA | TRBJ2-1
CASSPGQENEKLFF | TGTGCCAGCAGCCCGGGACAGGAAAATGAAAAACTGTTTTTT | TRBV5-4 | TRBD1 | once | TRBJ1-4
CARSYFSGVYEQYF | TGTGCCAGAAGCTATTTCTCAGGGGTCTACGAGCAGTACTTC | TRBV5-3 | NA | NA | TRBJ2-7
CASSFRGGGETEAFF | TGCGCCAGCAGCTTTAGAGGGGGCGGGGAAACTGAAGCTTTCTTT | TRBV5-1 | TRBD1 | NA | TRBJ1-1
CATSPTGFGEQYF | TGTGCCACCAGTCCGACAGGGTTCGGCGAGCAGTACTTC | TRBV15 | TRBD1 | NA | TRBJ2-7